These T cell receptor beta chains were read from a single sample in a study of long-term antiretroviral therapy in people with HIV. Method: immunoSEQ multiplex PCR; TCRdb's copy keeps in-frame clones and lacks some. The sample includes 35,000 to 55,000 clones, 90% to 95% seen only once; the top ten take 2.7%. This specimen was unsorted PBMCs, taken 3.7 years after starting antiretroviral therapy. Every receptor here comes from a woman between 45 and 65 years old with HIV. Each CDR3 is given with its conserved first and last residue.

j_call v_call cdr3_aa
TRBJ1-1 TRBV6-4 CASSDSSVGNTEAFF
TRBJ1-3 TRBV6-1 CASSVLDSRNTIYF
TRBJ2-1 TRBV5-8 CASSLGLLDNEQFF
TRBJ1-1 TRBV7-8 CASSWSGTRMNTEAFF
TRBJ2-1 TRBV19 CASRLAGENEQFF
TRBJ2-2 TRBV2 CASSEGQGLNTGELFF
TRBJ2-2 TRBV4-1 CASSQGQGRAGELFF
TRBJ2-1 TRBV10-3 CAIESGETYNEQFF
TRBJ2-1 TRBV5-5 CASSLGPDNEQFF
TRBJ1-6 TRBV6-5 CASSYSAYLYNSPLHF
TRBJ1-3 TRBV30 CAWRATGGSGNTIYF
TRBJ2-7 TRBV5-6 CASSHRTGEQYF
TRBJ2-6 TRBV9 CASSQWGSGANVLTF
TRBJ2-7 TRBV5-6 CASSLGSGQRYTYEQYF
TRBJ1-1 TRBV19 CASSTAGTTLEAFF
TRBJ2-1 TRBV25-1 CASTMGTGYNEQFF
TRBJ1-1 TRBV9 CASSEGGRNTEAFF
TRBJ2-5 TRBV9 CASSVATQDQETQYF
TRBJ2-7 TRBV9 CASSVGGGFSYEQYF
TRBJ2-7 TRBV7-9 CASSLSVAYEQYF
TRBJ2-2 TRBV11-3 CASSLGQGSGELFF
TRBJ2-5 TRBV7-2 CASSSVPTSGVSSETQYF
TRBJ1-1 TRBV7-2 CASSLGLAVEAFF
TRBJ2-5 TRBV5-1 CASSLGGGRGGRETQYF
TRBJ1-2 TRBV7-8 CASSLSPGQIYGYTF
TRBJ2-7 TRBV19 CASSRTPREQYF
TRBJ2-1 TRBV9 CASSVGGGFYNEQFF
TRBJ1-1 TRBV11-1 CASSWSRTVNTEAFF
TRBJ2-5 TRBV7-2 CASSSRWTGTRETQYF
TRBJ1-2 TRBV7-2 CASSLVWGQGYGYTF
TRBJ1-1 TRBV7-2 CASSLLPGGTEAFF
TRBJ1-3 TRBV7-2 CASSLSEGNTIYF
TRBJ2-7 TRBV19 CASSPLGLAGVYEQYF
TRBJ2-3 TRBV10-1 CASSQSDTQYF
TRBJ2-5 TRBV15 CATSLPTGGQETQYF
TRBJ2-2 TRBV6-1 CASRGRGATGELFF
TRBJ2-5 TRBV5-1 CASSGRGGKETQYF
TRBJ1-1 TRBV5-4 CASSTGQGRVSEAFF
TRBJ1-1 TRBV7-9 CASSAYGQMNTEAFF
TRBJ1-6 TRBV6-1 CASITGQGNSPLHF
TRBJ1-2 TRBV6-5 CASSYVQNYGYTF
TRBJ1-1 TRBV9 CASSVALGGRAFF
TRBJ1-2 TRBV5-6 CASNIPGVGGYTF
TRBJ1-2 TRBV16 CASSLTTWGNYGYTF
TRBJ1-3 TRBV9 CASSVVCILNTIYF
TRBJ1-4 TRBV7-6 CASRLGGDGTNEKLFF
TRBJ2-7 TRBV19 CASSILVGQGTIHEQYF
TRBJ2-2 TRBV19 CASSMVGGTGELFF
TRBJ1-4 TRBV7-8 CASSYPRQGATNEKLFF
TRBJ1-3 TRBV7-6 CASSAGAQVSGNTIYF
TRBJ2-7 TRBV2 CASTVAGGPYEQYF